This T cell receptor (beta chain) was documented in a study of T cell repertoires in aging, cancer and after chemotherapy. Germline values: CDR1 GTSNPN, CDR2 SVGIG (reference sequence). The V gene lost 7 bases and the J gene lost 5 bases, with 17 bases spanning the gap. The CDR3 is made up of 13 amino acids. This clonotype is medium-sized in the sample. Its antigen remains unidentified. Peripheral blood genomic DNA, not sorted cells or RNA, was the template. TRB rearrangements spanning V, D and J were amplified using mixed TRB-A/B primers. TCRdb fed the multiplex PCR reads into MiXCR, producing one record per CDR3 protein. Of fewer than 4,500 distinct CDR3 sequences in the sample, about a quarter are singletons; the top ten hold around 31%. Study conclusions and caveats: Hematological cancer patients had lymphoid organ infiltration that may impair thymic emigration or T cell expansion. Median generation probability rose over the chemotherapy interval in each cancer cohort, suggesting rebound thymic output.

The V gene is TRBV30, the J gene TRBJ2-5; D is ambiguous. The specimen sequenced was blood. This clonotype was sampled from a human donor with a blood cancer. CDR3 bases: TGTGCCTCTCTGAAGGGAATTCTGGAGACCCAGTACTTC. Residues: CASLKGILETQYF. Using reference TRBV30 and TRBJ2-5 for the parts outside the CDR3, the full variable domain is SQTIHQWPATLVQPVGSPLSLECTVEGTSNPNLYWYRQAAGRGLQLLFYSVGIGQISSEVPQNLSASRPQDRQFILSSKKLLLSDSGFYLCASLKGILETQYFGPGTRLLVL.